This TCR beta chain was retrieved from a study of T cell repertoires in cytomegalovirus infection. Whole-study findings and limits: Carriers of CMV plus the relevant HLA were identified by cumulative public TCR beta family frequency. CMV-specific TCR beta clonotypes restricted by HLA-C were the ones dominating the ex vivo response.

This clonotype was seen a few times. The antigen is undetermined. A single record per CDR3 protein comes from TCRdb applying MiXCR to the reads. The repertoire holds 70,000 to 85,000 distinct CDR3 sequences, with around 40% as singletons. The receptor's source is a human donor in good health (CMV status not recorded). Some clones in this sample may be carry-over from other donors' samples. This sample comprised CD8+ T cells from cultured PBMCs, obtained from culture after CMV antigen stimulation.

The CDR3: CASSLVGGQTEAFF. CDR3 nucleotide sequence: TGTGCCAGCAGCTTAGTGGGGGGACAGACTGAAGCTTTCTTT. V gene TRBV7-2 combines with J gene TRBJ1-1; 7 bases agree with TRBD1. Germline V lookup: CDR1 SGHTA, CDR2 FQGNSA. This CDR3 contains 14 residues. After removal of 1 base from V and 5 bases from J, the junction contained 4 bases not matched to a gene. Full variable domain (missing parts from reference TRBV7-2 and TRBJ1-1): GAGVSQSPSNKVTEKGKDVELRCDPISGHTALYWYRQSLGQGLEFLIYFQGNSAPDKSGLPSDRFSAERTGGSVSTLTIQRTQQEDSAVYLCASSLVGGQTEAFFGQGTRLTVV.